Below, 12 T cell receptor beta chains from the same sample are listed, as sequenced in a study of neurological immune-mediated disorders. Stated time point: longitudinal time-point 3. MiXCR was run by TCRdb on the 5' RACE reads, yielding one entry per CDR3 protein. The profile covers 93,000 or so distinct CDR3 sequences, with 11% appearing a single time and 2.5% to 4% taken by the ten largest. Sequenced: PBMCs. The receptors come from a female donor with HTLV-1-associated myelopathy (HAM/TSP).

As to this clonotype: A much larger clonotype is one base distant, so this may be a read error. The CDR3 DNA sequence: TGTGCCAGCAGTCCAGCGTGGGGAGCGACAGATACGCAGTATTTT. As protein: CASSPAWGATDTQYF. V is TRBV12-3 or TRBV12-4 and J is TRBJ2-3; weak D call: TRBD2 (5 bases). This CDR3 spans 15 amino acids. Trimming removed 5 bases from V and 3 bases from J, with 15 bases in between.

At least ten counts were recorded for this clonotype. The chain recombines TRBV5-1 with TRBJ2-4; possibly TRBD1 or TRBD2 for D (5 bases each). Germline V lookup: CDR1 SGHRS, CDR2 YFSETQ. The CDR3 is 14 residues long. V lost 2 bases and J 2 bases, leaving 8 bases between the germline ends. Here the CDR3 DNA reads TGCGCCAGCAGCTTAGAGGGGACCAAAAACATTCAGTACTTC. Translation gives CASSLEGTKNIQYF.

This clonotype occurred many times. The gene calls are TRBV28 and TRBJ2-4; the D gene is possibly TRBD2 (6 bases). Germline-derived CDR1 and CDR2 are MDHEN and SYDVKM. This CDR3 is 15 amino acids long. V was shortened by 5 bases and J by 0 bases, with 11 bases between the two germline ends. CDR3 sequence (DNA): TGTGCCAGCAGTATGGAGGGTTTAGCCAAAAACATTCAGTACTTC. Its protein is CASSMEGLAKNIQYF. The full variable domain, in which reference TRBV28 and TRBJ2-4 provide the parts outside the CDR3, is DVKVTQSSRYLVKRTGEKVFLECVQDMDHENMFWYRQDPGLGLRLIYFSYDVKMKEKGDIPEGYSVSREKKERFSLILESASTNQTSMYLCASSMEGLAKNIQYFGAGTRLSVL.

This clonotype was counted a single time. This may come from a read error, since a much larger clone is one base off. The chain combines TRBV20-1 with TRBJ1-6, with D hard to call. The germline V gene has CDR1 DFQATT and CDR2 SNEGSKA (reference sequence). This CDR3 comprises 13 residues. V dropped 7 bases and J dropped 5 bases, with 12 bases sitting between them. The CDR3, as DNA: TGCAGTGATTTATACAGTGATAATTCACCCCTCCACTTT. Encoded protein: CSDLYSDNSPLHF.

This clonotype has at least ten counts. V is TRBV5-1 and J is TRBJ2-2; maybe TRBD2 (6 bases). Germline lookup yields CDR1 SGHRS and CDR2 YFSETQ. Trimming pared 5 bases from V and 4 bases from J, leaving 21 bases between. This CDR3 contains 17 residues. CDR3 amino acids: CASSSTGERASTGELFF. The CDR3 region has the DNA TGCGCCAGCAGTTCGACGGGAGAAAGGGCTTCCACCGGGGAGCTGTTTTTT.

This clonotype was counted ten times or more. A much larger clone differs from this one at a single base, so this may be a read error. The rearrangement uses TRBV5-1 and TRBJ2-2, with D hard to call. With 0 bases removed from V and 1 base from J, the gap between germline ends came to 7 bases. Germline CDR1 is SGHRS and CDR2 is YFSETQ. The CDR3 loop spans 15 amino acids. The CDR3 here is CASSLEAGNTGELFF. CDR3 nucleotide sequence: TGCGCCAGCAGCTTGGAGGCAGGGAACACCGGGGAGCTGTTTTTT.

This clonotype has a count of ten or more. The V gene is TRBV9, the J gene TRBJ2-1, with a weak D call TRBD1 (5 bases). Trimming pared 4 bases from V and 5 bases from J, leaving 13 bases between. Looked up from germline, CDR1 is SGDLS and CDR2 is YYNGEE. The CDR3 has 14 residues. The CDR3 coding sequence is TGTGCCAGCAGCCCCAGGACATTCGACAATGAGCAGTTCTTC. Translated, it gives CASSPRTFDNEQFF.

Details on this clonotype: A read error may account for a junction end that differs from germline. The CDR3 nucleotides read TGCAGTGCTAGAGTTGGGTCAGGAGAGACCCAATACTTC. Its protein is CSARVGSGETQYF. The rearrangement links TRBV20-1 to TRBJ2-5, with D unresolved. Germline V gene lookup returns CDR1 DFQATT and CDR2 SNEGSKA (reference sequence). CDR3 length equals 13 residues.

This clonotype showed up many times. The chain uses TRBV25-1 and TRBJ2-5; D assignment may be TRBD1 or TRBD2 (6 bases each). Trimming left V 1 base short and J 5 bases short, with 11 bases between. Germline V CDR1 and CDR2: MGHDK, SYGVNS. This CDR3 is 14 amino acids long. The CDR3 nucleotides are TGTGCCAGCAGTGAATTAGGAGGGGGGGAGACCCAGTACTTC. Amino acid sequence: CASSELGGGETQYF.

This clonotype was detected ten times or more. The chain employs TRBV20-1 and TRBJ2-5; D unresolved. The CDR3 loop spans 12 amino acids. Germline V CDR1 and CDR2: DFQATT, SNEGSKA (reference sequence). V lost 4 bases, J lost 4 bases, and 10 bases lay in between. In DNA form, the CDR3 reads TGCAGTGCTATGGCAGGCTCAGAGACCCAGTACTTC. Translated: CSAMAGSETQYF.

This clonotype appeared many times. The CDR3 DNA is TGCGCCAGCAGCCTGACCCACAGGGGGACAGGCGGGGAGCTGTTTTTT. This gives the protein CASSLTHRGTGGELFF. The J gene is TRBJ2-2, the V gene TRBV5-1; 8 positions agree with TRBD1. Germline lookup yields CDR1 SGHRS and CDR2 YFSETQ. The length of the CDR3 is 16 residues. V shed 4 bases, J shed 7 bases, and the junction held 12 bases outside the gene matches.

This clonotype has at least ten counts. The CDR3 here is CSVAGTSLADTQYF. The CDR3 region has the DNA TGCAGCGTTGCAGGGACTAGCTTAGCAGATACGCAGTATTTT. The V and J genes are TRBV29-1 and TRBJ2-3; 9 bases fit TRBD2. The V gene end was trimmed by 4 bases and the J gene end by 4 bases; junction bases not matched to a gene: 6. Germline assignment: CDR1 SQVTM and CDR2 ANQGSEA. CDR3 length: 14 amino acids.